This TCR beta chain was found in a study of T cells in Graves' hyperthyroidism and ophthalmopathy. For the diagnoses, clinical symptoms, serum thyroxine and TRAb, thyroid ultrasound and orbital computed tomography were used. RNA transcripts served as the template for amplifying TCR beta CDR3 regions. Using the HTBI primer set, a first-round RT-PCR was run on the TCR CDR3. MiXCR, applied by TCRdb to the multiplex PCR reads, yields one record per CDR3 protein. The sample lists around 450,000 distinct CDR3 sequences, roughly 14% occurring once. V dropped 7 bases and J dropped 0 bases, with 16 bases sitting between them. Germline CDR1 and CDR2: GTSNPN and SVGIG (reference sequence). The CDR3 consists of 15 residues. In its sample, this clonotype was seen a few times.

This receptor was taken from a woman aged 18-29 years with Graves' hyperthyroidism. Sequencing was carried out using blood. This chain joins TRBV30 and TRBJ1-3, with D perhaps matching TRBD1 (6 bases). The CDR3 spells CASGRGGYSGNTIYF. The CDR3 DNA reads as TGTGCCTCCGGGAGGGGGGGTTACTCTGGAAACACCATATATTTT.